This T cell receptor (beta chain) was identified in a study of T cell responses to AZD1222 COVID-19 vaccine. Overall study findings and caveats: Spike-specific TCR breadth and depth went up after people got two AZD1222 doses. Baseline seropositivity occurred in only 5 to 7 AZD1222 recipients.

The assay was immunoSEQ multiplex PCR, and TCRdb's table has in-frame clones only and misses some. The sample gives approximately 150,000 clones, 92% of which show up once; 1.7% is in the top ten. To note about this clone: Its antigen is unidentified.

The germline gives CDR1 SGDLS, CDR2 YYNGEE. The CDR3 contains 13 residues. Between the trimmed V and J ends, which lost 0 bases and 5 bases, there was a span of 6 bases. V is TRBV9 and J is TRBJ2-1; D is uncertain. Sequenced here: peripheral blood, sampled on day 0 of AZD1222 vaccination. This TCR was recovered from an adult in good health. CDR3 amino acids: CASSVASNNEQFF. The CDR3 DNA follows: TGTGCCAGCAGCGTAGCGAGTAACAATGAGCAGTTCTTC.